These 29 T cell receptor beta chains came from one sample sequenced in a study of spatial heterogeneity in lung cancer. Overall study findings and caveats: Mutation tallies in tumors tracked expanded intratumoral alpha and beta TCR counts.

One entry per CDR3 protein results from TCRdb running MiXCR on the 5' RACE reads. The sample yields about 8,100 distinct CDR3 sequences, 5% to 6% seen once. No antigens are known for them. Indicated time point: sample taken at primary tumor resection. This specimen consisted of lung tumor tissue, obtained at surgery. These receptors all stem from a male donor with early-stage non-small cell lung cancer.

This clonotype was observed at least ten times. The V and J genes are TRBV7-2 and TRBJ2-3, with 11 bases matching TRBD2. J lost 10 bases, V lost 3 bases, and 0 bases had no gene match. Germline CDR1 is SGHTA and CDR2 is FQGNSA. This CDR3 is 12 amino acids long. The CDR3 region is CASSLTSGAQYF. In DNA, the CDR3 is TGTGCCAGCAGCTTGACTAGCGGGGCGCAGTATTTT.

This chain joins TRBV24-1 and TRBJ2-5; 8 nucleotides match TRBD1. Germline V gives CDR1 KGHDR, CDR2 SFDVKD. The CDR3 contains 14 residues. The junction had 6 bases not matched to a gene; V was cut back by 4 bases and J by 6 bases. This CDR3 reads CATSDEDRAKTQYF. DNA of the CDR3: TGTGCCACCAGTGACGAGGACAGGGCGAAGACCCAGTACTTC.

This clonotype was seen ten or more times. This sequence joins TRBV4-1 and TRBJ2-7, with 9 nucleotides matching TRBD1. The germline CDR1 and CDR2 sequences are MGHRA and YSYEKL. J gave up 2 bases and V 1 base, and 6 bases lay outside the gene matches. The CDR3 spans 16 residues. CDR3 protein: CASSQGGDRATYEQYF. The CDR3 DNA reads TGCGCCAGCAGCCAAGGAGGGGACAGGGCCACCTACGAGCAGTACTTC.

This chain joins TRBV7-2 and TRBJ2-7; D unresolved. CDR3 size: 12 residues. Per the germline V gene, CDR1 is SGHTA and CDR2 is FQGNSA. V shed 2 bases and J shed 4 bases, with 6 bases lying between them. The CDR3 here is CASSLSRYEQYF. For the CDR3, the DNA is TGTGCCAGCAGCTTAAGTAGGTACGAGCAGTACTTC.

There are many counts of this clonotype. The CDR3 here is CASSQGGLAGDTGELFF. The CDR3 DNA is TGTGCCAGCAGCCAAGGAGGTCTAGCGGGGGACACCGGGGAGCTGTTTTTT. This chain links TRBV4-2 with TRBJ2-2; 10 bases line up with TRBD2. J lost 3 bases, V lost 1 base, and 5 bases had no gene match. Germline CDR1 is LGHNA and CDR2 is YNFKEQ. This CDR3 comprises 17 residues.

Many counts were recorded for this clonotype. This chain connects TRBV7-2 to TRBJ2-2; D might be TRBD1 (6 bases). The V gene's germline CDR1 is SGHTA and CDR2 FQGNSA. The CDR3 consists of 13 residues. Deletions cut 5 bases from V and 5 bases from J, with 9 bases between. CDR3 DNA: TGTGCCAGCAGCCCACAGGGAACCGGGGAGCTGTTTTTT. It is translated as CASSPQGTGELFF.

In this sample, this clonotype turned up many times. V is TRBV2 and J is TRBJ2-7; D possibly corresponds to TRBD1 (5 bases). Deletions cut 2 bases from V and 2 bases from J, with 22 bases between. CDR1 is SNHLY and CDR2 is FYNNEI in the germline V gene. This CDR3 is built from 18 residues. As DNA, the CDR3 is TGTGCCAGCAGTGAAAACCCCGCAGGGTATGTGACCCCCTACGAGCAGTACTTC. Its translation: CASSENPAGYVTPYEQYF.

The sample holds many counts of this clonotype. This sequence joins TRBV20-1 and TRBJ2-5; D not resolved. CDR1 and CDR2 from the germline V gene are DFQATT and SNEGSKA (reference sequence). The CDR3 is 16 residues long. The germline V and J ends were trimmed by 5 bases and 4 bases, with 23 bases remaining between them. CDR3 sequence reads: CSAYPRWGIKGETQYF. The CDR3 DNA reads TGCAGTGCTTATCCGAGGTGGGGAATTAAAGGAGAGACCCAGTACTTC.

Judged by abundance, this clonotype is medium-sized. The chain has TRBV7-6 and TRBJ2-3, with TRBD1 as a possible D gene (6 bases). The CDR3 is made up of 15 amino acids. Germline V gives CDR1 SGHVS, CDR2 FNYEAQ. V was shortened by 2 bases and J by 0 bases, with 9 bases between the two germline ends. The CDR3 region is CASSLIGQSTDTQYF. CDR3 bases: TGTGCCAGCAGCTTAATCGGACAGAGCACAGATACGCAGTATTTT.

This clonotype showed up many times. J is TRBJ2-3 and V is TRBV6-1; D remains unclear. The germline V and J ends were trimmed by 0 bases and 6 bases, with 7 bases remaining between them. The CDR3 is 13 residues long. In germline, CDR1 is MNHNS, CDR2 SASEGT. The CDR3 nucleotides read TGTGCCAGCAGTGAAGCGGCACGGGATACGCAGTATTTT. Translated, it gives CASSEAARDTQYF.

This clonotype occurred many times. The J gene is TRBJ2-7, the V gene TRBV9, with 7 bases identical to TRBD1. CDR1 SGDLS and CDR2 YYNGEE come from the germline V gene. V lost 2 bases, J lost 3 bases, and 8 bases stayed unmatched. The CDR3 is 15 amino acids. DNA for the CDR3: TGTGCCAGCAGCGTCGGGACAGAAATATTCTACGAGCAGTACTTC. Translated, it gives CASSVGTEIFYEQYF.

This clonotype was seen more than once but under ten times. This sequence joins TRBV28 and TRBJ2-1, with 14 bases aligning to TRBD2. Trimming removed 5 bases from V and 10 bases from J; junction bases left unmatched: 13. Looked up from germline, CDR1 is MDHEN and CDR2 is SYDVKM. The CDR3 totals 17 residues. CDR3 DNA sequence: TGTGCCAGCAGTACGCTCCGGACTAGCGGGGGGAAATGGGAGCAGTTCTTC. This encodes CASSTLRTSGGKWEQFF.

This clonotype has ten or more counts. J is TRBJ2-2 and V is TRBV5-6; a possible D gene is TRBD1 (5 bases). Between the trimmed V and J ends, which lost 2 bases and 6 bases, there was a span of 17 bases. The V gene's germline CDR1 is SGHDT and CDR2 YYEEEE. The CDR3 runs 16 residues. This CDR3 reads CASSLEPGQGAGELFF. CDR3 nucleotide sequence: TGTGCCAGCAGCTTAGAACCTGGGCAGGGCGCCGGGGAGCTGTTTTTT.

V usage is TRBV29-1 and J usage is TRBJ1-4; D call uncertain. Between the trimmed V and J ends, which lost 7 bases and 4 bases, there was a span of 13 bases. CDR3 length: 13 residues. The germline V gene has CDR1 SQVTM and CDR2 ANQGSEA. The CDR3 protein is CSAEVAGNEKLFF. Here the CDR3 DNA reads TGCAGCGCTGAGGTCGCGGGTAATGAAAAACTGTTTTTT.

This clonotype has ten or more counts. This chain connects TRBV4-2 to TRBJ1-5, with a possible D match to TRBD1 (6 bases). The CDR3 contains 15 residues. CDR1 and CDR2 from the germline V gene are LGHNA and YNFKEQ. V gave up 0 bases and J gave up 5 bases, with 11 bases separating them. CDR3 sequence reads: CASSQDGGRDQPQHF. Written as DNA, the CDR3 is TGTGCCAGCAGCCAAGATGGGGGGCGAGATCAGCCCCAGCATTTT.

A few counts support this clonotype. The CDR3 sequence: CASSLRQGSYNEQFF. CDR3 nucleotides: TGTGCCAGCAGTTTAAGGCAGGGATCCTACAATGAGCAGTTCTTC. V usage is TRBV12-3 or TRBV12-4 and J usage is TRBJ2-1; TRBD1 might be the D (5 bases). Deletions cut 2 bases from V and 1 base from J, with 9 bases between. This CDR3 has 15 residues.

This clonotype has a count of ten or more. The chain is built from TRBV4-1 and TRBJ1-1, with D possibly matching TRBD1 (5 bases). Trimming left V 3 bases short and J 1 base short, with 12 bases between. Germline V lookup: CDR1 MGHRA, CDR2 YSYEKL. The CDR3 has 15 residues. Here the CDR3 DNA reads TGCGCCAGCAGCCAGGCCCAGACAGCGAACACTGAAGCTTTCTTT. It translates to CASSQAQTANTEAFF.

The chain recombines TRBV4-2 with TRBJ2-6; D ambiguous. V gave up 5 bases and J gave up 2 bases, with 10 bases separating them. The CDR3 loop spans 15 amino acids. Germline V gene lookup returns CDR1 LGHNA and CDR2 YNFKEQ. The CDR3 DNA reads TGTGCCAGCAGCTCCGGTCGGGCTGGGGCCAACGTCCTGACTTTC. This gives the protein CASSSGRAGANVLTF.

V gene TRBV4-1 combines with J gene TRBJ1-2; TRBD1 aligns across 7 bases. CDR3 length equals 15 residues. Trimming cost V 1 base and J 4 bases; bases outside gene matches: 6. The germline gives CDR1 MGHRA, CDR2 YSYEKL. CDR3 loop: CASSQARGASYGYTF. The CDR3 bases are TGCGCCAGCAGCCAAGCCAGGGGGGCAAGCTATGGCTACACCTTC.

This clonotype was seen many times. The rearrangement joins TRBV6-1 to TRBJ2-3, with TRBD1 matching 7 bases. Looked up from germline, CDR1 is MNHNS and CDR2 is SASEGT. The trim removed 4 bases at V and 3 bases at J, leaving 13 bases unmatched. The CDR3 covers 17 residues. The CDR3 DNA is TGTGCCAGCAGTGCTTCCCGGGACAGAACACCAACAGATACGCAGTATTTT. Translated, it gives CASSASRDRTPTDTQYF.

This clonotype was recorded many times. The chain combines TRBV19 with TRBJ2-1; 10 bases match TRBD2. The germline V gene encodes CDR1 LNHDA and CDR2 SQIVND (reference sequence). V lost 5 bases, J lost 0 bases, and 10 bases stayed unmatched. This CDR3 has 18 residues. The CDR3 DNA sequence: TGTGCCAGTAGTCTTGGTAGCGGGGGGACCGGCTCCTACAATGAGCAGTTCTTC. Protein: CASSLGSGGTGSYNEQFF.

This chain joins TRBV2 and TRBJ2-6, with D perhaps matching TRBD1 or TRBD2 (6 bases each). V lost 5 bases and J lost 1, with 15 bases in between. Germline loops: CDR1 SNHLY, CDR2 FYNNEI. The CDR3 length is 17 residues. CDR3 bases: TGTGCCAGCAGTAGGATTTCGGGGGCTTCTGGGGCCAACGTCCTGACTTTC. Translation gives CASSRISGASGANVLTF.

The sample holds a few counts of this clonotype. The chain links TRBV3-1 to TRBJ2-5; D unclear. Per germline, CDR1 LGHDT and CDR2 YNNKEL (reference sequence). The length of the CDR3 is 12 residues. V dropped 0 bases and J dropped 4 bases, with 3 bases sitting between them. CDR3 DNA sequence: TGTGCCAGCAGCCAAGACGGAGAGACCCAGTACTTC. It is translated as CASSQDGETQYF.

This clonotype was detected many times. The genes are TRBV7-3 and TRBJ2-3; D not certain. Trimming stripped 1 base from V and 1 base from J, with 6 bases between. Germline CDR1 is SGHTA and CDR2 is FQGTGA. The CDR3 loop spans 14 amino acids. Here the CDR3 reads CASSLIARTDTQYF. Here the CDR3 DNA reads TGTGCCAGCAGCTTAATCGCTCGCACAGATACGCAGTATTTT.

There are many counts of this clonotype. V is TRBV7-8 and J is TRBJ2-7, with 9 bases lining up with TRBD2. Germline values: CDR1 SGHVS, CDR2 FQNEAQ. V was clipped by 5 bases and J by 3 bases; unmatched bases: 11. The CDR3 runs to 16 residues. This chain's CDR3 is CASSPRGREGSYEQYF. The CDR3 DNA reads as TGTGCCAGCAGCCCTAGGGGGCGGGAGGGAAGCTACGAGCAGTACTTC.

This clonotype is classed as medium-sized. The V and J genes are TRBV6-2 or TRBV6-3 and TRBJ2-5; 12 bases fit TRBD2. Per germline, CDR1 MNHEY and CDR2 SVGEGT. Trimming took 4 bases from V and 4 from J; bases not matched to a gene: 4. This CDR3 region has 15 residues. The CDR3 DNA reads TGTGCCAGCAGTTTCGGACTAGCGGGAACAGAGACCCAGTACTTC. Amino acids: CASSFGLAGTETQYF.

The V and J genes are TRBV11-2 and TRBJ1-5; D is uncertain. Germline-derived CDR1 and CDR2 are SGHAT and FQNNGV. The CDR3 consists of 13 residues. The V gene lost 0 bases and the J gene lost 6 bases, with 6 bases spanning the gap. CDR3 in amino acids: CASSLELSQPQHF. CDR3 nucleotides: TGTGCCAGCAGCTTAGAACTTTCTCAGCCCCAGCATTTT.

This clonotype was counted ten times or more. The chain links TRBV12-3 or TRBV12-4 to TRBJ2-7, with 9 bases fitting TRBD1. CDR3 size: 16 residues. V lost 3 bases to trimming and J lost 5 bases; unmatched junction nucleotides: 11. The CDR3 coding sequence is TGTGCCAGCAGTTTCCCTGGTGGGACAGGGTATCACGAGCAGTACTTC. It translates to CASSFPGGTGYHEQYF.

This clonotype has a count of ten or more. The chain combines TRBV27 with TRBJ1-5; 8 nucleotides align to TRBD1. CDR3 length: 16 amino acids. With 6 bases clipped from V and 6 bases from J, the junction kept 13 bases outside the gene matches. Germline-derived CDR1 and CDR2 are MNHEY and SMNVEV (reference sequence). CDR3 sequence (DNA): TGTGCCAGCAGCCGACGCCTCGGACAGGGCGGTCAGCCCCAGCATTTT. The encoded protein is CASSRRLGQGGQPQHF.